Sequencing of this T cell receptor (beta chain) was carried out in a study of cytotoxic CD8 clonotypes in ibrutinib-treated CLL. Assay used: immunoSEQ multiplex PCR; TCRdb lists only in-frame clones, some missing. The top ten clones hold over 5% of a sample with approximately 80,000 clones, about 86% of them seen once. The CDR3 is made up of 12 amino acids. Germline assignment: CDR1 MNHEY and CDR2 SVGAGI. Germline trimming cut 8 bases from V and 8 bases from J; bases unmatched to any gene: 8. Sequenced material: PBMCs, taken before ibrutinib treatment. The sequence was obtained from a human donor with chronic lymphocytic leukemia. The J gene is TRBJ1-1, the V gene TRBV6-5; 7 bases fit TRBD1. The CDR3 DNA follows: TGTGCCAGCTCGAGGACAGGACAAGAAGCTTTCTTT. Translated: CASSRTGQEAFF.